The 3 T cell receptor beta chains reported below all come from one sample, sequenced in a study of blood T cells in healthy people across ages. Next came a second PCR, run for about 7 to 12 cycles, which used a sample-barcoded 5' primer along with a J-beta primer mix. In TCRdb, the 5' RACE reads were re-called with MiXCR into one record per CDR3 protein. Here the sample spans 1,500,000 or so distinct CDR3 sequences, 40% to 45% being singletons. Sequencing was performed on blood. The receptors shown here come from a woman younger than 35 in good health.

The chain uses TRBV20-1 and TRBJ2-1; 13 bases agree with TRBD2. With 3 bases clipped from V and 0 bases from J, the junction kept 5 bases outside the gene matches. Germline assignment: CDR1 DFQATT and CDR2 SNEGSKA (reference sequence). The CDR3 covers 17 residues. The CDR3: CSARGLAGLNSYNEQFF. CDR3 nucleotides: TGCAGTGCTAGGGGACTAGCGGGGCTAAACTCCTACAATGAGCAGTTCTTC.

This clonotype was picked up one time. With a much larger clone just one base away, this may be a read error. The CDR3 nucleotides read TGCAGCGTTGCACAGGGGCTTCCGAACAATGAGCAGTACTTC. It translates to CSVAQGLPNNEQYF. This rearrangement joins TRBV29-1 to TRBJ2-5; 7 bases are shared with TRBD1. The CDR3 extends over 14 amino acids. CDR1 is SQVTM, CDR2 ANQGSEA, per germline. V lost 4 bases, J lost 11 bases, and 16 bases stayed unmatched.

J is TRBJ1-4 and V is TRBV11-2; D unclear. Germline CDR1 SGHAT, CDR2 FQNNGV. The CDR3 sequence is 17 residues long. Trimming left V 1 base short and J 0 bases short, with 12 bases between. The CDR3 sequence is CASSLGRWTATNEKLFF. The DNA for the CDR3 is TGTGCCAGCAGCTTAGGGCGGTGGACTGCAACTAATGAAAAACTGTTTTTT.